This is a list of T cell receptor beta chains from one sample in a study of spatial heterogeneity in lung cancer. TCRdb redid the calling of the 5' RACE reads with MiXCR, one entry per CDR3 protein. There are around 11,000 distinct CDR3 sequences in the sample; roughly a tenth occur only once, and less than 45% lies in the top ten. Source: PBMCs, taken at follow-up. These receptors came from a female donor with early-stage non-small cell lung cancer. CDR3s include the opening cysteine and the closing phenylalanine or tryptophan. Each record gives: clone size, V gene, D gene, J gene, CDR3 length, CDR3 protein, CDR3 DNA. A D gene is named only where the DNA matches it firmly. Clone sizes are given selectively: once, few, many, or a class where the clone is expanded.

>few|TRBV13|TRBD2|TRBJ2-5|14
CASSPPGGLETQYF
TGTGCCAGCAGCCCCCCGGGGGGGCTTGAGACCCAGTACTTC
>many|TRBV7-9|.|TRBJ2-2|13
CASRNSNTGELFF
TGTGCCAGCAGGAACAGTAACACCGGGGAGCTGTTTTTT
>many|TRBV15|.|TRBJ1-1|12
CATSLFWGEAFF
TGTGCCACCAGCCTTTTTTGGGGTGAAGCTTTCTTT
>many|TRBV5-1|.|TRBJ2-1|17
CASSLDGSGSSYNEQFF
TGCGCCAGCAGCTTGGATGGTAGCGGCAGCTCCTACAATGAGCAGTTCTTC
>many|TRBV6-1|.|TRBJ2-5|17
CASRGLSRALIRETQYF
TGTGCCAGCAGGGGCTTGAGTAGAGCCCTCATTCGAGAGACCCAGTACTTC
>many|TRBV20-1|TRBD2|TRBJ2-7|15
CSARAGLADGYEQYF
TGCAGTGCTAGAGCTGGGCTAGCGGACGGCTACGAGCAGTACTTC
>many|TRBV5-1|TRBD1|TRBJ2-2|16
CASSPRDRGITGELFF
TGCGCCAGCAGCCCAAGGGACAGGGGGATCACCGGGGAGCTGTTTTTT
>many|TRBV5-1|.|TRBJ1-1|13
CASSSGFSTEAFF
TGCGCCAGTAGTAGTGGTTTTTCGACTGAAGCTTTCTTT
>few|TRBV6-2/TRBV6-3|.|TRBJ2-7|14
CASTLRGVSREQYF
TGTGCCAGCACCTTAAGGGGGGTCTCGCGCGAGCAGTACTTC
>many|TRBV7-9|TRBD1|TRBJ2-2|14
CASSGTVNTGELFF
TGTGCCTCCTCCGGGACAGTTAACACCGGGGAGCTGTTTTTT
>medium-sized|TRBV25-1|TRBD1|TRBJ1-6|14
CASSWDRENSPLHF
TGTGCCAGCAGTTGGGACAGGGAAAATTCACCCCTCCACTTT
>many|TRBV25-1|.|TRBJ2-1|14
CASSVGQSYNEQFF
TGTGCCAGCAGTGTAGGGCAGTCCTACAATGAGCAGTTCTTC
>many|TRBV18|.|TRBJ2-1|15
CASSPPKGSYNEQFF
TGTGCCAGCTCACCACCGAAGGGGTCCTACAATGAGCAGTTCTTC
>many|TRBV28|.|TRBJ2-3|14
CASSFGGSSDTQYF
TGTGCCAGCAGTTTTGGGGGGTCGTCCGATACGCAGTATTTT
>many|TRBV27|TRBD2|TRBJ2-5|16
CASSFNSGGNKETQYF
TGTGCCAGCAGTTTCAACAGCGGGGGGAACAAAGAGACCCAGTACTTC
>many|TRBV20-1|.|TRBJ1-5|18
CSARDQPGGKWSNQPQHF
TGCAGTGCTAGAGACCAGCCCGGGGGTAAGTGGAGCAATCAGCCCCAGCATTTT
>many|TRBV19|TRBD2|TRBJ2-1|16
CASSPLTSGGAWEQFF
TGTGCCAGTAGTCCCCTGACTAGCGGGGGGGCCTGGGAGCAGTTCTTC
>many|TRBV20-1|.|TRBJ2-1|16
CSAILPRGAPGYEQFF
TGCAGTGCTATCCTCCCGAGGGGAGCTCCGGGCTATGAGCAGTTCTTC
>many|TRBV29-1|TRBD1|TRBJ2-5|13
CSASTGERGTQYF
TGCAGCGCCTCGACAGGGGAAAGGGGGACCCAGTACTTC
>many|TRBV6-2/TRBV6-3|.|TRBJ2-1|15
CASSSRGKGYNEQFF
TGTGCCAGCAGTTCCCGGGGGAAGGGATACAATGAGCAGTTCTTC
>many|TRBV5-6|.|TRBJ2-7|12
CASSLISYEQYF
TGTGCCAGCAGCTTGATTTCCTACGAGCAGTACTTC
>large|TRBV5-1|.|TRBJ2-1|13
CASMVSSYNEQFF
TGCGCCAGTATGGTTAGCTCCTACAATGAGCAGTTCTTC
>.|TRBV28|TRBD1|TRBJ1-6|14
CASSLGQANSPLHF
TGTGCCAGCAGCTTGGGACAGGCAAATTCACCCCTCCACTTT
>.|TRBV28|.|TRBJ1-1|13
CASRVTGNTEAFF
TGTGCCAGCAGGGTGACAGGGAACACTGAAGCTTTCTTT
>many|TRBV7-9|TRBD1|TRBJ2-5|15
CASSSQTGHQETQYF
TGTGCCAGCAGCTCACAGACAGGGCACCAAGAGACCCAGTACTTC